A single sample is the source of the 30 T cell receptor beta chains below, sequenced in a study of cytomegalovirus exposure and HLA in healthy donors. PCR employed 60 Vbeta and 13 Jbeta primers. Sequencing was performed with immunoSEQ multiplex PCR; in TCRdb, only in-frame clones are kept and a portion is missing. Recorded for this sample: roughly 120,000 clones. The sample comprised PBMCs. These receptors were obtained from a middle-aged man in good health and CMV-seronegative.

The gene calls are TRBV10-3 and TRBJ2-3; a weak D match, TRBD2 (5 bases). Trimming took off 4 bases at V and 7 bases at J, with 12 bases between the two ends. This CDR3 has 13 amino acids. CDR1 and CDR2 from the germline V gene are ENHRY and SYGVKD. As DNA, the CDR3 is TGTGCCATCAGTGGAACGGGGAAGAATACGCAGTATTTT. It specifies CAISGTGKNTQYF.

The chain recombines TRBV21-1 with TRBJ2-7; TRBD2, the table's D call, was not compared with the DNA. TRBV21-1 is recorded as a pseudogene. The CDR3 length is 17 residues. The CDR3: CASSNPPTSGSSYEQYF. The CDR3 DNA sequence: TGTGCCAGCAGCAATCCTCCAACTAGCGGGAGCTCCTACGAGCAGTACTTC.

This rearrangement joins TRBV19 to TRBJ2-3; 7 nucleotides align to TRBD2. Germline-derived CDR1 and CDR2 are LNHDA and SQIVND (reference sequence). The V segment lost 3 bases and the J segment 4 bases; nucleotides outside the gene matches: 4. The CDR3 length is 14 residues. CDR3 sequence (DNA): TGTGCCAGTAGTATGGTGGCGGGAGCAGATACGCAGTATTTT. Its translation is CASSMVAGADTQYF. The entire variable domain, with the rest obtained from reference TRBV19 and TRBJ2-3, is as follows: DGGITQSPKYLFRKEGQNVTLSCEQNLNHDAMYWYRQDPGQGLRLIYYSQIVNDFQKGDIAEGYSVSREKKESFPLTVTSAQKNPTAFYLCASSMVAGADTQYFGPGTRLTVL.

The chain couples TRBV4-2 to TRBJ2-1; 7 bases fit TRBD2. The CDR3 has 17 residues. V dropped 4 bases and J dropped 8; count of bases not matched to a gene: 17. Germline CDR1 is LGHNA and CDR2 is YNFKEQ. The CDR3 loop reads CASSRLLGGEGGDEQFF. Written as DNA, the CDR3 is TGTGCCAGCAGCCGCTTACTTGGCGGGGAGGGCGGGGATGAGCAGTTCTTC.

The CDR3 reads CASRTSGIVTGELFF. For the CDR3, the DNA is TGTGCCAGCAGGACTAGCGGGATAGTAACCGGGGAGCTGTTTTTT. The chain employs TRBV6-6 and TRBJ2-2, with TRBD2 identical over 11 bases. Germline lookup yields CDR1 MNHNY and CDR2 SVGAGI (reference sequence). This CDR3 is built from 15 residues. Trimming took 6 bases from V and 5 from J; bases not matched to a gene: 5.

The chain couples TRBV7-8 to TRBJ2-7; D possibly corresponds to TRBD1 (6 bases). Trimming stripped 4 bases from V and 2 bases from J, with 15 bases between. Germline assignment: CDR1 SGHVS and CDR2 FQNEAQ. CDR3 length equals 15 residues. For the CDR3, the DNA is TGTGCCAGCAGCTCATACAGGGACACCACCTACGAGCAGTACTTC. It yields the protein CASSSYRDTTYEQYF.

The V call is TRBV5-1, the J call TRBJ2-7; 7 nucleotides line up with TRBD1. With 2 bases clipped from V and 5 bases from J, the junction kept 10 bases outside the gene matches. In germline, CDR1 is SGHRS, CDR2 YFSETQ. This CDR3 comprises 15 residues. CDR3: CASSFRAQGLDEQYF. CDR3 DNA sequence: TGCGCCAGCAGCTTCAGAGCACAGGGGTTAGACGAGCAGTACTTC.

V usage is TRBV6-5 and J usage is TRBJ2-7, with TRBD1 matching 10 bases. The germline V gene encodes CDR1 MNHEY and CDR2 SVGAGI. With V trimmed by 0 bases and J by 3 bases, 5 bases remained unmatched. CDR3 length: 16 residues. CDR3 nucleotides: TGTGCCAGCAGTTACTCGAGGGACAGGGGTGTCTACGAGCAGTACTTC. Protein sequence: CASSYSRDRGVYEQYF.

The genes are TRBV6-6 and TRBJ2-7, with D maybe TRBD1 (6 bases). Trimming removed 4 bases at V and 5 bases at J, with 12 bases between. Germline CDR1 and CDR2: MNHNY and SVGAGI (reference sequence). This CDR3 has 13 residues. The CDR3 nucleotides read TGTGCCAGCAGTTCCAGGGGAGCGAACGAGCAGTACTTC. Protein sequence: CASSSRGANEQYF.

The CDR3 spells CASSLAGGRGSDTQYF. The DNA of the CDR3 is TGCGCCAGCAGCTTGGCGGGCGGCAGGGGGTCGGATACGCAGTATTTT. The chain couples TRBV5-1 to TRBJ2-3; 7 bases fit TRBD1. Per germline, CDR1 SGHRS and CDR2 YFSETQ. This CDR3 region has 16 residues. The J segment lost 6 bases and the V segment lost 0 bases, leaving 10 bases of the junction unmatched.

The rearrangement joins TRBV5-6 to TRBJ1-1; 11 nucleotides agree with TRBD1. There are 16 residues in the CDR3. The germline V gene encodes CDR1 SGHDT and CDR2 YYEEEE. The trim removed 3 bases at V and 0 bases at J, leaving 4 bases unmatched. Here the CDR3 DNA reads TGTGCCAGCAGCTCCGGGACAGGGGGGATGAACACTGAAGCTTTCTTT. This codes for CASSSGTGGMNTEAFF.

The V call is TRBV6-5, the J call TRBJ2-5; 8 bases are a match to TRBD1. Germline CDR1 is MNHEY and CDR2 is SVGAGI. With V trimmed by 0 bases and J by 4 bases, 7 bases remained unmatched. There are 16 residues in the CDR3. CDR3 sequence: CASSYSNRGWGETQYF. For the CDR3, the DNA is TGTGCCAGCAGTTACTCAAACAGGGGGTGGGGAGAGACCCAGTACTTC.

This chain connects TRBV7-3 to TRBJ2-7; 10 bases line up with TRBD2. The germline gives CDR1 SGHTA, CDR2 FQGTGA. V was pared by 0 bases and J by 1 base, with 0 bases of the junction left unmatched. The CDR3 spans 15 residues. The CDR3 reads CASSLTSGRSYEQYF. CDR3 coding DNA: TGTGCCAGCAGCTTAACTAGCGGGAGGTCCTACGAGCAGTACTTC. Full variable domain (rest looked up from reference TRBV7-3 and TRBJ2-7): GAGVSQTPSNKVTEKGKYVELRCDPISGHTALYWYRQSLGQGPEFLIYFQGTGAADDSGLPNDRFFAVRPEGSVSTLKIQRTERGDSAVYLCASSLTSGRSYEQYFGPGTRLTVT.

The rearrangement uses TRBV5-1 and TRBJ2-1; D not resolved. V was shortened by 0 bases and J by 0 bases, with 10 bases between the two germline ends. CDR1 SGHRS and CDR2 YFSETQ come from the germline V gene. The CDR3 runs to 16 residues. The CDR3 reads CASSLGGSSSYNEQFF. CDR3 in DNA: TGCGCCAGCAGCTTGGGCGGTTCGAGCTCCTACAATGAGCAGTTCTTC.

The gene calls are TRBV2 and TRBJ2-5; 10 bases fit TRBD2. From germline, CDR1 is SNHLY and CDR2 FYNNEI. After removal of 6 bases from V and 2 bases from J, the junction contained 3 bases not matched to a gene. The CDR3 has 14 amino acids. The CDR3, as DNA: TGTGCCAGCAGGAAGACTAGCGGGCAAGAGACCCAGTACTTC. Translation: CASRKTSGQETQYF.

The chain links TRBV7-2 to TRBJ2-1; D remains ambiguous. V shed 1 base and J shed 6 bases, with 16 bases lying between them. The CDR3 extends over 16 amino acids. Germline CDR1 is SGHTA and CDR2 is FQGNSA. Written as DNA, the CDR3 is TGTGCCAGCAGCTTAGTGTACTCTGCGGCAATCAATGAGCAGTTCTTC. Amino acid sequence: CASSLVYSAAINEQFF.

The chain is built from TRBV30 and TRBJ1-1; possibly TRBD1 for D (5 bases). Trimming shortened V by 4 bases and J by 5 bases, and 17 bases separated the two germline ends. The CDR3 extends over 14 amino acids. CDR1 and CDR2 (germline): GTSNPN, SVGIG (reference sequence). The CDR3 region has the DNA TGTGCCTGGATTCTTAACGGGGGGGGAACTGAAGCTTTCTTT. Its translation is CAWILNGGGTEAFF.

The genes are TRBV10-3 and TRBJ2-5; 7 bases fit TRBD1. The V gene end was trimmed by 6 bases and the J gene end by 2 bases; junction bases not matched to a gene: 6. CDR1 is ENHRY and CDR2 is SYGVKD in the germline V gene. The CDR3 covers 14 residues. CDR3 loop: CAISPGQIQETQYF. CDR3 sequence (DNA): TGTGCCATCAGCCCGGGACAGATTCAAGAGACCCAGTACTTC.

The genes are TRBV9 and TRBJ1-3, with 9 nucleotides matching TRBD1. Germline V gene data show CDR1 as SGDLS and CDR2 as YYNGEE. The length of the CDR3 is 17 residues. With 2 bases clipped from V and 0 bases from J, the junction kept 6 bases outside the gene matches. The CDR3 here is CASSVGTGSSSGNTIYF. The CDR3 DNA sequence: TGTGCCAGCAGCGTCGGGACAGGGTCATCCTCTGGAAACACCATATATTTT.

This rearrangement joins TRBV7-6 to TRBJ1-2; perhaps TRBD1 as D (6 bases). V lost 5 bases, J lost 4 bases, and 14 bases lay in between. Germline CDR1 reads SGHVS; CDR2 reads FNYEAQ. The CDR3 totals 14 residues. The CDR3 DNA reads as TGTGCCAGCAGCCCCTCAGGGGATCGCTATGGCTACACCTTC. Translated, it gives CASSPSGDRYGYTF. Supplemented by reference TRBV7-6 and TRBJ1-2, the full variable domain reads GAGVSQSPRYKVTKRGQDVALRCDPISGHVSLYWYRQALGQGPEFLTYFNYEAQQDKSGLPNDRFSAERPEGSISTLTIQRTEQRDSAMYRCASSPSGDRYGYTFGSGTRLTVV.

This chain connects TRBV27 to TRBJ2-2; 10 bases line up with TRBD2. The ends lost 5 bases at V and 3 bases at J; junction bases unmatched: 15. CDR1 MNHEY and CDR2 SMNVEV come from the germline V gene (reference sequence). The CDR3 is 19 amino acids. The CDR3: CASSPRVAGGLGDTGELFF. The CDR3 DNA follows: TGTGCCAGCAGTCCCCGGGTAGCGGGGGGACTTGGGGACACCGGGGAGCTGTTTTTT.

The chain uses TRBV30 and TRBJ2-3, with 7 bases fitting TRBD2. This CDR3 comprises 19 residues. Trimming at V came to 0 bases and at J to 0 bases, leaving 15 bases not matched to a gene. Germline V CDR1 and CDR2: GTSNPN, SVGIG (reference sequence). The CDR3: CAWSVKGRGGGSSTDTQYF. The CDR3 DNA is TGTGCCTGGAGTGTAAAGGGGCGTGGGGGGGGATCTAGCACAGATACGCAGTATTTT.

The J gene is TRBJ2-7, the V gene TRBV7-9; 7 nucleotides line up with TRBD2. After removal of 6 bases from V and 3 bases from J, the junction contained 23 bases not matched to a gene. Germline-derived CDR1 and CDR2 are SEHNR and FQNEAQ (reference sequence). CDR3 length equals 19 residues. In DNA form, the CDR3 reads TGTGCCAGCAGACACGACTGGGTACTAAGGGGAGGGACCATCTACGAGCAGTACTTC. Protein product: CASRHDWVLRGGTIYEQYF.

On this clone itself: The identical CDR3 is also encoded by other nucleotide sequences in the sample. J is TRBJ2-7 and V is TRBV10-3, with a possible D match to TRBD1 (5 bases). The CDR3 loop spans 14 amino acids. Germline CDR1 is ENHRY and CDR2 is SYGVKD. Trimming took off 2 bases at V and 3 bases at J, with 11 bases between the two ends. CDR3: CAISERGDSYEQYF. CDR3 nucleotides: TGTGCCATCAGTGAGAGGGGTGACAGCTACGAGCAGTACTTC.

The rearrangement joins TRBV6-6 to TRBJ1-4, with a weak D call TRBD1 (5 bases). V lost 2 bases and J lost 8, with 12 bases in between. The germline CDR1 and CDR2 sequences are MNHNY and SVGAGI (reference sequence). This CDR3 has 14 amino acids. This chain's CDR3 is CASSYTGTREKLFF. In nucleotides, the CDR3 is TGTGCCAGCAGTTACACGGGGACTCGGGAAAAACTGTTTTTT.

J is TRBJ2-4 and V is TRBV11-3, with TRBD1 matching 11 bases. CDR3 length: 15 residues. Unmatched junction bases numbered 3, after V lost 1 base and J lost 7 bases. Germline CDR1 and CDR2: SGHNT and YENEEA. CDR3 coding DNA: TGTGCCAGCAGCTTAGCCGGGACAGGGGGGAACATTCAGTACTTC. Translation: CASSLAGTGGNIQYF.

The chain recombines TRBV10-1 with TRBJ2-2; 7 positions agree with TRBD2. The CDR3 spans 12 residues. Trimming took 7 bases from V and 5 from J; bases not matched to a gene: 1. The germline V gene has CDR1 WNHNN and CDR2 SYGVQD (reference sequence). The CDR3 coding sequence is TGCGCCAGCAATAGCGGGACCGGGGAGCTGTTTTTT. Its protein product is CASNSGTGELFF.

The chain combines TRBV10-3 with TRBJ2-5, with a tentative D call TRBD2 (6 bases). The J call may not be correct, given that the DNA end is closer to TRBJ2-7. This CDR3 comprises 17 residues. Per the germline V gene, CDR1 is ENHRY and CDR2 is SYGVKD. As DNA, the CDR3 is TGTGCCATCAGTGAGCTTGTCGGGCTAGCGTCCAGCTACGAGCAGTACTTC. Residues: CAISELVGLASSYEQYF.

V gene TRBV10-3 combines with J gene TRBJ1-1; D may be TRBD1 (5 bases). The V end was cut by 6 bases, the J end by 0 bases, with 8 bases between. The germline CDR1 and CDR2 sequences are ENHRY and SYGVKD. The CDR3 is 13 amino acids. DNA of the CDR3: TGTGCCATCAGGCTGACAGTGAACACTGAAGCTTTCTTT. It encodes CAIRLTVNTEAFF.

The gene calls are TRBV6-1 and TRBJ1-1; D perhaps matches TRBD1 (6 bases). Trimming took 4 bases from V and 13 from J, leaving 22 bases between them. Per the germline V gene, CDR1 is MNHNS and CDR2 is SASEGT. This CDR3 has 14 amino acids. The CDR3, as DNA: TGTGCCAGCAGTGGAGAGGGGGGGGTCCTCGCGGTTTTCTTT. It translates to CASSGEGGVLAVFF.